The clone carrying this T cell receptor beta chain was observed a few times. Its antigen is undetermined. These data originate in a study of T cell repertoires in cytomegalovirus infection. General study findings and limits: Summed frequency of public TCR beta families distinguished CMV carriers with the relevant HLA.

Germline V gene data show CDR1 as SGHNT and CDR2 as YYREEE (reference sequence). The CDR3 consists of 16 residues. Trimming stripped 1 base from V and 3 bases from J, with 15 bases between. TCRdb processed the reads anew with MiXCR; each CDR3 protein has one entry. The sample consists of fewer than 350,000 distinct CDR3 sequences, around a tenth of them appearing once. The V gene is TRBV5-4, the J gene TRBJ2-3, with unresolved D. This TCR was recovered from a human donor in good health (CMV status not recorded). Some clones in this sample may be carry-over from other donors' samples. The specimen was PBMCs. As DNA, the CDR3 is TGTGCCAGCAGCTTGCGTGTTTCAGCTTTGACAGATACGCAGTATTTT. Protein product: CASSLRVSALTDTQYF.